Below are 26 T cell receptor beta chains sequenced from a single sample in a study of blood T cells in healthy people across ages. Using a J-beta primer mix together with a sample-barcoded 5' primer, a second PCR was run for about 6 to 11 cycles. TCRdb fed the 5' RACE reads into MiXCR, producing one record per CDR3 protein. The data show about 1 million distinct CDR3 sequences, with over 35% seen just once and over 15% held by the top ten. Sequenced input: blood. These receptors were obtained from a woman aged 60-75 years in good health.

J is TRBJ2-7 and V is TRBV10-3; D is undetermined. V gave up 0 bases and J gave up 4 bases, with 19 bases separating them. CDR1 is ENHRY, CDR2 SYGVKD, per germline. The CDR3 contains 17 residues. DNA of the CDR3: TGTGCCATCAGTGAGTCGCTGTCGGTAGCCGCAAGTTACGAGCAGTACTTC. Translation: CAISESLSVAASYEQYF.

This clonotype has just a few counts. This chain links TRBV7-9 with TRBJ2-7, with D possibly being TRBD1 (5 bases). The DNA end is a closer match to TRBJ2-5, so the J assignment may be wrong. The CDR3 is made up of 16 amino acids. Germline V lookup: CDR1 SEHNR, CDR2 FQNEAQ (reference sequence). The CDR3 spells CASSYDEPGRQETQYF. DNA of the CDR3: TGTGCCAGCAGCTATGACGAGCCAGGGCGTCAAGAGACCCAGTACTTC.

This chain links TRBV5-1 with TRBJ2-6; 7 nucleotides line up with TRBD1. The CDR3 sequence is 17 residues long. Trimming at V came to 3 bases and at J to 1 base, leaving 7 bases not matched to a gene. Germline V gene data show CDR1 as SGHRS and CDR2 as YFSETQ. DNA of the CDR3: TGCGCCAGCAGCTACAGGGACAGCCTGTCTGGGGCCAACGTCCTGACTTTC. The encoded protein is CASSYRDSLSGANVLTF. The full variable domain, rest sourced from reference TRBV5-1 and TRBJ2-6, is KAGVTQTPRYLIKTRGQQVTLSCSPISGHRSVSWYQQTPGQGLQFLFEYFSETQRNKGNFPGRFSGRQFSNSRSEMNVSTLELGDSALYLCASSYRDSLSGANVLTFGAGSRLTVL.

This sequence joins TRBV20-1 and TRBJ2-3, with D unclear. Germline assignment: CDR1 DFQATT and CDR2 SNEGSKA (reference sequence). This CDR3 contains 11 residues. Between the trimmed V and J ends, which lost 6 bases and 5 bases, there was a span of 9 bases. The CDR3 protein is CSAPVVDTQYF. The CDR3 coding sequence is TGCAGTGCCCCCGTTGTAGATACGCAGTATTTT.

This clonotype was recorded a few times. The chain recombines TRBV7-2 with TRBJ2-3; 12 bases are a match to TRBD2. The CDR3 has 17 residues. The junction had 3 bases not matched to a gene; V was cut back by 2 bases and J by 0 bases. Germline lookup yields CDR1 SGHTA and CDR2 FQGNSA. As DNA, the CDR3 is TGTGCCAGCAGCTTACTAGCGGGAGGGGGTAGCACAGATACGCAGTATTTT. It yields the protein CASSLLAGGGSTDTQYF.

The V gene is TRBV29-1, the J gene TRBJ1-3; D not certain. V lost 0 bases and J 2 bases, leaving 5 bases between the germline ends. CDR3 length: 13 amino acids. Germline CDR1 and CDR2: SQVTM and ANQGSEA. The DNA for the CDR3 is TGCAGCGTTGAAGATTCTACTGGAAACACCATATATTTT. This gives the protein CSVEDSTGNTIYF.

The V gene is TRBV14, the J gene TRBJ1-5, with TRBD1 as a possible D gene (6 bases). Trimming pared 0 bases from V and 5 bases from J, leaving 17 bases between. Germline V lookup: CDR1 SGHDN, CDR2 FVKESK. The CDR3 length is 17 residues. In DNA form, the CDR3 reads TGTGCCAGCAGCCAAGAATCGGGGGCGGGGAACTATCAGCCCCAGCATTTT. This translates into CASSQESGAGNYQPQHF.

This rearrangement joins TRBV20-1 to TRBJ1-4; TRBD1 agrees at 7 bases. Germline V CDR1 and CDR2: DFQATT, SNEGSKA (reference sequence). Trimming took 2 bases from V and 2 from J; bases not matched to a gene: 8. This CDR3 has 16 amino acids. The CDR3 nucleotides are TGCAGTGCTAGACCCCGACAGGGACAGACTAATGAAAAACTGTTTTTT. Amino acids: CSARPRQGQTNEKLFF.

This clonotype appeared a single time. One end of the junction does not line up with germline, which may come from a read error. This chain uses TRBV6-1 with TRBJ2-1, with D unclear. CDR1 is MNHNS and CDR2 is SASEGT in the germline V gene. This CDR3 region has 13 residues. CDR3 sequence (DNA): TGTGCCAGCAGTGAAGGGTTCAACAATAAGCAGTTCTTC. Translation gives CASSEGFNNKQFF.

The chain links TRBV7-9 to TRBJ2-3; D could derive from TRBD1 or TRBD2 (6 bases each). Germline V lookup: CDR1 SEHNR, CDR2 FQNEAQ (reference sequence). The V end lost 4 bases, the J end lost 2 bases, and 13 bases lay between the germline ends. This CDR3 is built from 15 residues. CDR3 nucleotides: TGTGCCAGCAGCTCCGGAGGGGGGAACACAGATACGCAGTATTTT. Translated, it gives CASSSGGGNTDTQYF.

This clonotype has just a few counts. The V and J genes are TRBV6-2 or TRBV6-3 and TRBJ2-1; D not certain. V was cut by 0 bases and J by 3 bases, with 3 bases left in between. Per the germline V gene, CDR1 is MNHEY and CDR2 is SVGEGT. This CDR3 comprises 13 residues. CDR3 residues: CASSYSFYNEQFF. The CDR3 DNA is TGTGCCAGCAGTTACTCCTTCTACAATGAGCAGTTCTTC.

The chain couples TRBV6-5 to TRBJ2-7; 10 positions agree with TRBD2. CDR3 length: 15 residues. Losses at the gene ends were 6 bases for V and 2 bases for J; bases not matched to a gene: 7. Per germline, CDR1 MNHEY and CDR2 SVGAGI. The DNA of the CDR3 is TGTGCCAGCAGCCCAAGCGGGGGGGAGACCTACGAGCAGTACTTC. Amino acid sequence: CASSPSGGETYEQYF.

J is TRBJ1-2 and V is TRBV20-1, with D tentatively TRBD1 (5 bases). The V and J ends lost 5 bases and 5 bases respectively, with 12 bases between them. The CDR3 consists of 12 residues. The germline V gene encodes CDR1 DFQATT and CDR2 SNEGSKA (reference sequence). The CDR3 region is CSARRGWYGYTF. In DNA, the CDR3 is TGCAGTGCTCGGAGGGGATGGTATGGCTACACCTTC.

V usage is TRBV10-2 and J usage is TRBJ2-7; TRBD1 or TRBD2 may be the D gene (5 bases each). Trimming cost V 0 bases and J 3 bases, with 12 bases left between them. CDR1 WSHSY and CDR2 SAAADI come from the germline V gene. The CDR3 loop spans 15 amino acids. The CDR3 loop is CASSESTGRYYEQYF. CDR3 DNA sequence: TGCGCCAGCAGTGAGTCGACGGGGCGCTACTACGAGCAGTACTTC.

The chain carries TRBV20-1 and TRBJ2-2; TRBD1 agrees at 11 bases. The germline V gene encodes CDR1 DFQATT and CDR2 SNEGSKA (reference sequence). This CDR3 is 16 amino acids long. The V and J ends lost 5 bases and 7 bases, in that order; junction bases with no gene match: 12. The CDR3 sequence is CSAYLPDRGRSGELFF. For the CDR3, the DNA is TGCAGTGCTTACCTCCCGGACAGGGGGCGCAGCGGGGAGCTGTTTTTT.

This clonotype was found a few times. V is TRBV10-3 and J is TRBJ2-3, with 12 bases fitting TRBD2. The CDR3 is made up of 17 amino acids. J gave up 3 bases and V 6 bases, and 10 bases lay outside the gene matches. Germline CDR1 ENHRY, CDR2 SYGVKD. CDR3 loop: CAISSASGRVGTDTQYF. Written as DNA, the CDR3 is TGTGCCATCAGCTCCGCTAGCGGGAGGGTCGGTACAGATACGCAGTATTTT.

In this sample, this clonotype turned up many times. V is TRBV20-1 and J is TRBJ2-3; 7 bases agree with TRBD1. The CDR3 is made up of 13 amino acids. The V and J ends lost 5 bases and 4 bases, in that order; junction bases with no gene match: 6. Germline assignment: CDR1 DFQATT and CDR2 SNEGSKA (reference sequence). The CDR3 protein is CSAPIGGADTQYF. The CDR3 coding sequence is TGCAGTGCTCCCATAGGGGGCGCAGATACGCAGTATTTT.

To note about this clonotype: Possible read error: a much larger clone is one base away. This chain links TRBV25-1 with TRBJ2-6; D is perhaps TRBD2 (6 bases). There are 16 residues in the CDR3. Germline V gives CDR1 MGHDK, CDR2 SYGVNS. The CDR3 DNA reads TGTGCCAGCAGTGCCGGAGGGAACTCTGGGTCCAACGTCCTGACTTTC. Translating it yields CASSAGGNSGSNVLTF.

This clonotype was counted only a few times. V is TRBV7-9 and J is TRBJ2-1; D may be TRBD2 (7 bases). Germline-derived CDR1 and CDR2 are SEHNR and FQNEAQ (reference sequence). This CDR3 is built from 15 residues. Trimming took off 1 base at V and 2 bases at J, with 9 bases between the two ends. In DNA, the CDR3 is TGTGCCAGCAGCTTAGGCGGGGGCGCCTACAATGAGCAGTTCTTC. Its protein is CASSLGGGAYNEQFF.

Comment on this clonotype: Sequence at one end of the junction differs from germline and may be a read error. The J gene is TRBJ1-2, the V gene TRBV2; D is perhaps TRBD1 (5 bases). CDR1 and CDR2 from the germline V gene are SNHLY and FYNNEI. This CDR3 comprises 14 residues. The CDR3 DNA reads TGTGCCAGCAGTGAATGGACAACAGGCGATGGCCACACCTTC. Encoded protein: CASSEWTTGDGHTF.

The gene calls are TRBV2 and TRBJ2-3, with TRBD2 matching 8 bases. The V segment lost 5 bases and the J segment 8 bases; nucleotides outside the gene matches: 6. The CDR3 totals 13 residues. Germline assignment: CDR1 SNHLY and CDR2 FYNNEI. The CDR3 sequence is CASSHSGEGTQYF. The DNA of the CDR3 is TGTGCCAGCAGTCATAGCGGGGAGGGTACGCAGTATTTT.

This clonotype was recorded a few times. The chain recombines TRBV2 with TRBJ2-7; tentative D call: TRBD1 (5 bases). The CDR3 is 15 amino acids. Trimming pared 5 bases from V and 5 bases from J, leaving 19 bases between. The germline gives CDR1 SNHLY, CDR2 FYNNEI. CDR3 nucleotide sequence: TGTGCCAGCAGTATAAGGACAAGCAGGAGTCACGAGCAGTACTTC. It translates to CASSIRTSRSHEQYF.

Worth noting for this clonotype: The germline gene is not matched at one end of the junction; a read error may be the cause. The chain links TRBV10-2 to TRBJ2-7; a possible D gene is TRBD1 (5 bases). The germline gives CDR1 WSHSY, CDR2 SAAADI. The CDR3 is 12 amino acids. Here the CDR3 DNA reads TGCGCCGGCAGTGAAGGGGCTGGGGAGCAGTACTTC. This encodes CAGSEGAGEQYF.

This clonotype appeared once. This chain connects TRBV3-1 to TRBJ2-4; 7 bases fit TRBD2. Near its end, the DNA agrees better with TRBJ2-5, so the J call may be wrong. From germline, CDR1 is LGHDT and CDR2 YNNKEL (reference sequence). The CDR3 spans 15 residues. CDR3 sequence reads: CASSQERTSRETQYF. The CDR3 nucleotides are TGTGCCAGCAGCCAAGAAAGGACTAGTCGAGAGACCCAGTACTTC.

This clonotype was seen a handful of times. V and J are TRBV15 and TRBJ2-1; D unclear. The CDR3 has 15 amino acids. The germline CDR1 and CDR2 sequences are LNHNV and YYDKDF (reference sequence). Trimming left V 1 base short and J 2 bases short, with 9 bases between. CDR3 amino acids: CATSRGGATYNEQFF. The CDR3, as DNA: TGTGCCACCAGCAGAGGAGGCGCTACCTACAATGAGCAGTTCTTC.

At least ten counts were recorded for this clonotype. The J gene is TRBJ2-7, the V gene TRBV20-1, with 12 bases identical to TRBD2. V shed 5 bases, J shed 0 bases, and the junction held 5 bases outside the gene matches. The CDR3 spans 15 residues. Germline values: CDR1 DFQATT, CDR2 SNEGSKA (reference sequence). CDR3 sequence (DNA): TGCAGTGCTCGCGGACTAGCGGGGAGCTCCTACGAGCAGTACTTC. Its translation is CSARGLAGSSYEQYF.